A selection of T cell receptor beta chains follows, all from one sample in a study of memory CD4+ T cells and cytomegalovirus serostatus. Sequencing was performed with immunoSEQ multiplex PCR; in TCRdb, only in-frame clones are kept and a portion is missing. Among approximately 46,000 clones listed, around 74% were seen once. The sample comprised memory CD4+ T cells from blood. These TCRs come from an adult in good health and CMV-seronegative. Each CDR3 is given with its conserved first and last residue. A D gene is named only where the DNA matches it firmly. Clone size, where shown, is once, few, many, or a class for clones that have expanded.

d_gene,v_gene,abundance,j_gene,CDR3aa,CDR3nt
TRBD1,TRBV2,NA,TRBJ2-7,CASSSGTGMYEQYF,TGTGCCAGCAGCTCCGGGACAGGGATGTACGAGCAGTACTTC
NA,TRBV2,NA,TRBJ1-1,CASSLGSNEAFF,TGTGCCAGCAGTCTTGGTAGTAATGAAGCTTTCTTT
NA,TRBV7-6,few,TRBJ1-6,CASSPGIENSPLHF,TGTGCCAGCAGCCCGGGGATCGAGAATTCACCCCTCCACTTT
NA,TRBV7-6,NA,TRBJ2-7,CASSPRTGSENEQYF,TGTGCCAGCAGCCCCCGCACCGGTTCAGAGAACGAGCAGTACTTC
TRBD2,TRBV19,NA,TRBJ2-3,CASSIGSGGTDTQYF,TGTGCCAGTAGTATAGGTAGCGGGGGCACAGATACGCAGTATTTT
NA,TRBV14,NA,TRBJ1-4,CASSLQGSGVKLFF,TGTGCCAGCAGCCTACAGGGATCGGGTGTTAAACTGTTTTTT
NA,TRBV29-1,NA,TRBJ2-7,CSVGDGTYEQYF,TGCAGCGTTGGAGATGGGACCTACGAGCAGTACTTC
NA,TRBV7-9,many,TRBJ1-5,CASSLGPGFNQPQHF,TGTGCCAGCAGCTTAGGACCGGGTTTCAATCAGCCCCAGCATTTT
NA,TRBV6-6,few,TRBJ1-4,CASRHYREKLFF,TGTGCCAGCAGACACTACAGAGAAAAACTGTTTTTT
NA,TRBV14,once,TRBJ2-2,CASSQYGDTGELFF,TGTGCCAGCAGCCAGTATGGGGACACCGGGGAGCTGTTTTTT
NA,TRBV2,NA,TRBJ2-6,CASRRATGFGANVLTF,TGTGCCAGCAGACGCGCCACAGGGTTTGGGGCCAACGTCCTGACTTTC
NA,TRBV7-3,NA,TRBJ2-7,CASSLTGSEQYF,TGTGCCAGCAGCTTAACTGGGAGCGAGCAGTACTTC
TRBD2,TRBV18,NA,TRBJ2-1,CASSPSPSGGGYNEQFF,TGTGCCAGCTCACCATCCCCTAGCGGGGGGGGCTACAATGAGCAGTTCTTC
TRBD1,TRBV19,NA,TRBJ1-2,CASSPGQGYYGYTF,TGTGCCAGTAGTCCAGGACAGGGCTACTATGGCTACACCTTC
NA,TRBV11-2,NA,TRBJ2-5,CASSLSRETQYF,TGTGCCAGCAGCTTAAGCAGGGAGACCCAGTACTTC
NA,TRBV27,few,TRBJ1-1,CASSRTGVNTEAFF,TGTGCCAGCAGCCGGACGGGGGTGAACACTGAAGCTTTCTTT
NA,TRBV5-1,NA,TRBJ2-5,CASSWGKETQYF,TGCGCCAGCAGCTGGGGGAAGGAGACCCAGTACTTC
TRBD1,TRBV5-1,NA,TRBJ1-4,CASSLSTGGGEKLFF,TGCGCCAGCAGCTTGAGTACAGGGGGCGGTGAAAAACTGTTTTTT
NA,TRBV5-1,NA,TRBJ2-1,CASSLSYTGEQFF,TGCGCCAGCAGCTTGAGTTACACGGGTGAGCAGTTCTTC
TRBD1,TRBV5-1,few,TRBJ2-3,CASSNRGRDTQYF,TGCGCCAGCAGCAACAGGGGGCGAGATACGCAGTATTTT
NA,TRBV7-9,NA,TRBJ2-3,CASSSLADTQYF,TGTGCCAGCAGCTCCCTAGCGGATACGCAGTATTTT
NA,TRBV6-6,once,TRBJ1-2,CASSYSGQGLNGYTF,TGTGCCAGCAGTTACTCGGGGCAGGGTCTAAATGGCTACACCTTC
TRBD2,TRBV2,few,TRBJ2-5,CASSAGSGGLVQETQYF,TGTGCCAGCAGTGCTGGTAGCGGGGGGCTTGTTCAAGAGACCCAGTACTTC
NA,TRBV7-9,NA,TRBJ2-1,CASSSRVGGNYNEQFF,TGTGCCAGCAGCTCGAGGGTAGGAGGAAACTACAATGAGCAGTTCTTC
NA,TRBV7-6,NA,TRBJ2-3,CASSLDGVLGDTQYF,TGTGCCAGCAGCTTAGACGGGGTGCTGGGAGATACGCAGTATTTT
TRBD1,TRBV5-6,few,TRBJ2-4,CASSLMRGPGIQYF,TGTGCCAGCAGCTTGATGAGGGGGCCGGGCATTCAGTACTTC
NA,TRBV7-3,NA,TRBJ2-7,CASSLILGGEQYF,TGTGCCAGCAGCTTAATCCTTGGGGGGGAGCAGTACTTC
NA,TRBV7-6,NA,TRBJ2-5,CASSFLRDTTQYF,TGTGCCAGCAGCTTTCTCCGGGACACAACCCAGTACTTC
NA,TRBV4-1,NA,TRBJ2-3,CASSQLLQRGDTQYF,TGCGCCAGCAGCCAACTACTGCAACGGGGAGATACGCAGTATTTT
NA,TRBV30,few,TRBJ2-7,CAWSVNSSSYEQYF,TGTGCCTGGAGTGTAAACTCGAGCTCCTACGAGCAGTACTTC
NA,TRBV5-1,NA,TRBJ1-2,CASSLEGAGAGYGYTF,TGCGCCAGCAGCTTGGAGGGTGCTGGGGCGGGCTATGGCTACACCTTC
NA,TRBV11-3,NA,TRBJ1-1,CASSSGSNTEAFF,TGTGCCAGCAGCTCCGGGTCGAACACTGAAGCTTTCTTT
TRBD1,TRBV28,few,TRBJ2-3,CASSPIRGRGTDTQYF,TGTGCCAGCAGTCCCATCAGGGGGCGAGGCACAGATACGCAGTATTTT
TRBD1,TRBV30,few,TRBJ1-3,CAWRITDRGRKPSSGNTIYF,TGTGCCTGGAGGATAACTGACAGGGGGCGAAAACCAAGCTCTGGAAACACCATATATTTT
NA,TRBV6-5,NA,TRBJ1-1,CASSPPGPKEAFF,TGTGCCAGCAGTCCTCCGGGACCAAAGGAAGCTTTCTTT
TRBD2,TRBV9,NA,TRBJ2-7,CASSVGTTSVYEQYF,TGTGCCAGCAGCGTGGGGACCACTAGCGTCTACGAGCAGTACTTC
TRBD1,TRBV9,NA,TRBJ1-2,CASTELTGGEGGYTF,TGTGCCAGCACCGAATTGACAGGGGGCGAAGGAGGCTACACCTTC
TRBD2,TRBV15,once,TRBJ2-7,CATSRGSGTSGPYEQYF,TGTGCCACCAGCAGAGGTAGCGGGACTAGCGGCCCCTACGAGCAGTACTTC
NA,TRBV6-6,NA,TRBJ2-5,CASSWGGSQETQYF,TGTGCCAGCAGTTGGGGGGGCAGCCAAGAGACCCAGTACTTC
NA,TRBV2,NA,TRBJ1-1,CASSDTNTEAFF,TGTGCCAGCAGTGACACCAACACTGAAGCTTTCTTT
NA,TRBV5-1,NA,TRBJ1-2,CASSLDRLYGGYTF,TGCGCCAGCAGCTTGGACCGACTCTATGGGGGCTACACCTTC
TRBD1,TRBV4-2,NA,TRBJ1-5,CASSQDEDRGSISQPQHF,TGTGCCAGCAGCCAAGATGAGGACAGGGGGTCTATTAGTCAGCCCCAGCATTTT
TRBD2,TRBV9,NA,TRBJ2-3,CASSAGSGGGGADTQYF,TGTGCCAGCAGCGCCGGATCCGGGGGGGGAGGAGCAGATACGCAGTATTTT
TRBD1,TRBV7-8,NA,TRBJ1-2,CASSPEAGGGLNGYTF,TGTGCCAGCAGCCCCGAAGCAGGGGGAGGCCTTAATGGCTACACCTTC
TRBD2,TRBV29-1,NA,TRBJ2-3,CSVAPRLAGGAEASDTQYF,TGCAGCGTTGCCCCCCGGCTAGCGGGGGGGGCCGAGGCATCCGATACGCAGTATTTT
NA,TRBV11-2,NA,TRBJ1-1,CASSSTLVLGRMNTEAFF,TGTGCCAGCAGCTCTACCCTAGTGTTGGGACGGATGAACACTGAAGCTTTCTTT
NA,TRBV7-9,NA,TRBJ2-3,CASSLVAPTDTQYF,TGTGCCAGCAGCTTAGTAGCCCCCACAGATACGCAGTATTTT
NA,TRBV5-1,NA,TRBJ1-6,CASSSTGTFNSPLHF,TGCGCCAGCAGCTCGACCGGGACTTTTAATTCACCCCTCCACTTT
NA,TRBV18,NA,TRBJ2-6,CASSSSRVGGDSGANVLTF,TGTGCCAGCTCATCATCGAGAGTAGGCGGGGACTCTGGGGCCAACGTCCTGACTTTC
TRBD2,TRBV7-3,once,TRBJ2-3,CASSPKTSGGPWADTQYF,TGTGCCAGCAGCCCGAAGACTAGCGGGGGCCCATGGGCAGATACGCAGTATTTT
NA,TRBV5-1,NA,TRBJ2-5,CASSFATGSGETQYF,TGCGCCAGCAGCTTTGCAACAGGGTCGGGCGAGACCCAGTACTTC
NA,TRBV28,NA,TRBJ1-2,CASRGDRPSGYTF,TGTGCCAGCCGAGGAGACAGACCCTCTGGCTACACCTTC
NA,TRBV18,once,TRBJ1-3,CASSHGSLASGNTIYF,TGTGCCAGCTCACACGGGTCTTTAGCCTCTGGAAACACCATATATTTT
NA,TRBV9,NA,TRBJ2-3,CASSVGPVERQYF,TGTGCCAGCAGCGTAGGTCCGGTCGAGAGGCAGTATTTT
NA,TRBV5-6,NA,TRBJ1-2,CASSPGRGGSWTNYGYTF,TGTGCCAGCAGCCCGGGACGTGGGGGATCCTGGACCAACTATGGCTACACCTTC
NA,TRBV5-4,NA,TRBJ2-5,CASTSRSEETQYF,TGTGCCAGCACCTCCAGGTCCGAGGAGACCCAGTACTTC